These T cell receptor beta chains were read from a single sample in a study of STAT3 mutations in large granular lymphocyte leukemia. Data came from immunoSEQ multiplex PCR; TCRdb stores just in-frame clones and leaves some out. The profile shows approximately 4,100 clones, 82% of them singletons. Material for sequencing was peripheral blood mononuclear cells. These TCRs come from a man between 35 and 55 years old with T-cell large granular lymphocyte leukemia. Some clones in this sample may be carry-over from other donors' samples. The CDR3 runs from the conserved cysteine through the conserved F or W.

CASSLTGGTDGYTF TRBV7-9
CASSYSGWGGYEQYF TRBV6-5
CASSPLLAATSTDTQYF TRBV5-4
CASSLEGRSGGTQYF TRBV5-6
CASSSAGSTDTQYF TRBV13
CASSYSPDPSIQYF TRBV6-5
CASSPSYSTDTQYF TRBV4-3
CASSWRSEQFF TRBV7-2
CSARQGEVGGYTF TRBV29-1
CASSSGSGETQYF TRBV5-1
CSVSDRWNTEAFF TRBV29-1
CASSIDRGEKLFF TRBV4-2
CASSSFGDTSNQPQHF TRBV5-6
CASSQEGDGETQYF TRBV4-1
CASSIRPGLGTEAFF TRBV19
CASSLRTSGVSTDTQYF TRBV5-1
CASSHRGQPSGTQYF TRBV27
CATSNFLGGRVGETQYF TRBV15
CASSTLGGAGEQYF TRBV14
CAGSDWTWTQYF TRBV6-1
CATTLPYNEQFF TRBV7-9
CASSPSMENYGYTF TRBV18
CASTSGGDGFYGYTF TRBV28
CASSRTSGGTYEQYF TRBV18
CASSLYTGELFF TRBV5-6
CASSLTGYNSPLHF TRBV5-1
CASSPPGSTGSYNEQFF TRBV18
CASSLGGDTYEQYF TRBV5-6
CASSPGSYEQYF TRBV6-6
CASSFGGGVETQYF TRBV27
CASSQAGTRQYNEQFF TRBV14
CASSEPIGGHYNEQFF TRBV6-1
CASSIASAGGGEQYF TRBV19
CASSLDGQNEKLFF TRBV19
CASSLFGVSYEQYF TRBV27
CASSPDRDREQYF TRBV18
CASSYEGFDEQYF TRBV6-5
CASSMGTVISSYEQYF TRBV19
CASSLGAPPLDEQYF TRBV7-9
CASSLNQGPYEQYF TRBV5-1
CASSSNTGGYTF TRBV5-6
CSVRQGATEAFF TRBV29-1
CASSISRSGYQETQYF TRBV19
CASSLPRQGPYNSPLHF TRBV7-8
CASKVGLADYEQYF TRBV6-6
CASSFTTAGEQYF TRBV27
CASSLGNEQYF TRBV5-6
CASSNRDRASYEQYF TRBV19
CASKGLEIFNEYEKLFF TRBV19
CASSLALSGEAFF TRBV7-9
CAWSFTGELFF TRBV30
CASSQQWQGAEAFF TRBV4-3